The clone carrying this T cell receptor beta chain has just a few counts. Its specificity is unknown. This sample was included in a study of cytomegalovirus exposure and HLA in healthy donors. Findings of the study overall: Using a false discovery rate of 0.05, a later analysis showed that 15,000 to 20,000 TCR beta sequences were associated with HLA alleles.

The CDR3 totals 16 residues. Trimming pared 3 bases from V and 8 bases from J, leaving 18 bases between. CDR1 is SGHRS and CDR2 is YFSETQ in the germline V gene. PCR used 60 Vbeta primers and 13 Jbeta primers. Sequenced by immunoSEQ multiplex PCR; TCRdb stores in-frame clones only, minus some. The sample lists approximately 93,000 clones, approximately 64% seen once, with more than 5% in the top ten. The TCR sequence derives from a boy aged 5-17 years in good health and CMV-seropositive. The sample comprised PBMCs. The chain links TRBV5-1 to TRBJ1-6, with D possibly matching TRBD1 (5 bases). CDR3 in DNA: TGCGCCAGCAGCTCTTTCCAAGGGGTTGGGGATTCACCCCTCCACTTT. As protein: CASSSFQGVGDSPLHF. The full variable domain, rest sourced from reference TRBV5-1 and TRBJ1-6, is KAGVTQTPRYLIKTRGQQVTLSCSPISGHRSVSWYQQTPGQGLQFLFEYFSETQRNKGNFPGRFSGRQFSNSRSEMNVSTLELGDSALYLCASSSFQGVGDSPLHFGNGTRLTVT.